This T cell receptor beta chain is from a study of blood T cell repertoires in COVID-19 (dated by TCRdb to the early 2020s). In the study overall: Collaborator samples came from the United States, Italy and Spain and covered acute and convalescent phases of COVID-19. The material from the prospective study consisted of cDNA or gDNA derived from T cells, B-cell-depleted T cells, or PBMCs. The dataset comprised deeply sampled blood TCRbeta repertoires from subjects exposed to, actively infected with, or recovered from COVID-19. The repertoires were released in a freely available public database meant as a resource for research on the immune response to SARS-CoV-2. The samples were drawn from two sources: the first 160 participants of the ongoing ImmuneRACE study, and 1,200 or so subjects contributed by 6 global collaborators. The sample metadata nearly always contained a de-identified subject ID, COVID-19 status, age in years and sex. HLA class I and class II types, where available, came from metadata supplied by the sample provider rather than from assay-based typing. General study outcomes and caveats: How much clinical and demographic metadata was included differed by source and by participant, and the metadata was provided uncurated.

Participants in the prospective study were aged roughly 18 to 100 years, lived in some 24 United States geographic areas, and enrolled through a virtual design. To assign participants to cohorts, the prospective study relied on clinical history that participants themselves reported in a screening survey and a study questionnaire. For ImmuneRACE Cohort 3, a participant was defined as recovered based on two consecutive negative NP/OP PCR tests, clearance by a healthcare professional, or resolution of symptoms. Each participant in the prospective study had whole blood, serum and a nasopharyngeal or oropharyngeal swab collected by mobile phlebotomists. Participants in the prospective study had the option to provide additional blood draws and questionnaires over a 2-month period. Before DNA extraction, prospective study blood samples were shipped either frozen or at room temperature. This clone is medium-sized (0.01 to 0.1%) in terms of sample share. Its cognate antigen has yet to be identified. Base qualities are missing; no much larger clone stands one base away.

The immunoSEQ Assay, a bias-controlled multiplex PCR, was used to amplify TCRbeta CDR3 regions from genomic DNA. In the source study's methods: The number of nucleated cells in each sample was estimated by amplification of reference gene primers within the assay. Sequence reads were collapsed and filtered to measure the absolute abundance of every unique TCRbeta CDR3 rearrangement. For each sample, productive Simpson clonality was calculated as the square root of Simpson's diversity index over productive rearrangements. TCRdb carries this immuneACCESS record with in-frame sequences only. Its versions omit some clonotypes, under half of them owing to an unresolved V gene in the studies checked, with the rest unexplained. The V and J calls and clone size were taken over from that table, and D and trimming were inferred from the DNA. The sample profile shows around 180,000 clones; 86% of them were found once. The top ten hold around 8.6% of the sample.

Reading from cysteine to phenylalanine, the CDR3 counts 13 amino acids. Only CDR3 DNA is held: 39 bases, read in frame from base 1. A distance of 7 bases separates the germline ends of V and J, which lose 3 bases and 2 bases respectively. CDR1 and CDR2 (MRHNA, SNTAGT) derive from the germline V gene. This sequence uses TRBV6-4 and TRBJ1-1; the best D guess is TRBD1, with 5 bases matching. Sequenced input: PBMCs or T cells enriched from blood (not recorded which). This receptor was obtained from a woman in her 30s who had recovered from COVID-19. The CDR3 sequence is CASSEQDNTEAFF. The DNA sequence is as follows: TGTGCCAGCAGTGAACAGGACAACACTGAAGCTTTCTTT.